This entry is about one T cell receptor (beta chain). The antigen is undetermined. The entry originates in a study of shared clonotypes between healthy human individuals. Authors' processing steps: Junction-only sequences produced by ImmunoSEQ had no quality scores, so filtering differed. The assay was immunoSEQ multiplex PCR, and TCRdb's table has in-frame clones only and misses some. V and J calls and clone size are given by that table; D and trimming were obtained from the DNA. This repertoire shows hundreds of thousands of clones, around 96% found once; its top ten account for about 0.21%. V lost 1 base and J 1 base, leaving 11 bases between the germline ends. The CDR3 contains 15 residues. CDR1 and CDR2 from the germline V gene are MGHDK and SYGVNS. Broader study findings: Collection of samples was limited to blood; tissue repertoires likely differ.

Terminally differentiated effector memory CD45RA+ cells were excluded from the naive CD8 cells, which were CD45RO-negative and positively selected for CCR7. This chain links TRBV25-1 with TRBJ2-7, with a possible D match to TRBD1 (5 bases). This clonotype was obtained from a man aged 30 to 45 in good health. The sequencing input was naive CD8+ T cells sorted from blood. The CDR3 bases are TGTGCCAGCAGTGAATGGGGCGATCAATCCTACGAGCAGTACTTC. It specifies CASSEWGDQSYEQYF.